The 10 T cell receptor beta chains listed next were all sequenced from one sample in a study of Ad26.COV2.S vaccination and SARS-CoV-2 variants. The treatment is: about 20 received Ad26.COV2.S at low or high dose, single or two shots; about 5 received placebo; per-sample allocation not given. Following the first vaccine or placebo injection, samples were taken on day 63. Profiling relied on immunoSEQ multiplex PCR, and the TCRdb table lists in-frame clones only, not all of them. The sample includes 500,000 or so clones, about 91% of them seen just once. The source was peripheral blood, collected in a trial of Ad26.COV2.S vaccine versus placebo. These receptors all stem from a person between 18 and 59 years old who received the Ad26.COV2.S COVID-19 vaccine or a placebo.

This clone was detected only once. This rearrangement joins TRBV11-1 to TRBJ1-2; 10 bases line up with TRBD1. The germline V gene encodes CDR1 SGHAT and CDR2 FQDESV (reference sequence). This CDR3 contains 14 residues. Unmatched junction bases numbered 8, after V lost 5 bases and J lost 8 bases. This CDR3 reads CASSPTDRGHGYTF. Here the CDR3 DNA reads TGTGCCAGCAGCCCTACAGACAGGGGGCACGGCTACACCTTC.

V is TRBV19 and J is TRBJ2-2, with 8 bases aligning to TRBD1. Germline V CDR1 and CDR2: LNHDA, SQIVND (reference sequence). The J segment lost 4 bases and the V segment lost 0 bases, leaving 7 bases of the junction unmatched. There are 17 residues in the CDR3. CDR3 region: CASSIDWGRGLTGELFF. CDR3 coding DNA: TGTGCCAGTAGTATAGATTGGGGCAGGGGGCTCACCGGGGAGCTGTTTTTT.

The sample holds one count of this clone. The chain combines TRBV2 with TRBJ2-3; D is unclear. Germline-derived CDR1 and CDR2 are SNHLY and FYNNEI. Trimming left V 0 bases short and J 0 bases short, with 16 bases between. The CDR3 is 18 amino acids. CDR3 sequence: CASSEAFSTLPSTDTQYF. As DNA, the CDR3 is TGTGCCAGCAGTGAAGCTTTTTCGACCTTGCCTAGCACAGATACGCAGTATTTT. Full variable domain (outside the CDR3, taken from reference TRBV2 and TRBJ2-3): EPEVTQTPSHQVTQMGQEVILRCVPISNHLYFYWYRQILGQKVEFLVSFYNNEISEKSEIFDDQFSVERPDGSNFTLKIRSTKLEDSAMYFCASSEAFSTLPSTDTQYFGPGTRLTVL.

This chain links TRBV6-5 with TRBJ1-2; 7 bases are shared with TRBD1. The CDR3 extends over 13 amino acids. CDR1 and CDR2 from the germline V gene are MNHEY and SVGAGI. The V gene end was trimmed by 6 bases and the J gene end by 7 bases; junction bases not matched to a gene: 8. CDR3 region: CASSNRGKGGYTF. CDR3 DNA sequence: TGTGCCAGCAGCAACAGGGGTAAAGGTGGCTACACCTTC.

CDR3 amino acids: CASSVVQGLGFQFF. For the CDR3, the DNA is TGTGCCAGCAGCGTAGTTCAGGGTTTAGGGTTTCAGTTCTTC. The chain couples TRBV9 to TRBJ2-1, with D tentatively TRBD1 (5 bases). Germline lookup yields CDR1 SGDLS and CDR2 YYNGEE. V gave up 0 bases and J gave up 13 bases, with 17 bases separating them. The CDR3 consists of 14 residues. Full variable domain (rest looked up from reference TRBV9 and TRBJ2-1): DSGVTQTPKHLITATGQRVTLRCSPRSGDLSVYWYQQSLDQGLQFLIQYYNGEERAKGNILERFSAQQFPDLHSELNLSSLELGDSALYFCASSVVQGLGFQFFGPGTRLTVL.

The rearrangement joins TRBV9 to TRBJ1-4; D gene unclear. CDR1 is SGDLS and CDR2 is YYNGEE in the germline V gene. Trimming removed 7 bases from V and 4 bases from J, with 14 bases in between. The length of the CDR3 is 14 residues. In DNA form, the CDR3 reads TGTGCCAGCGGGCTGGCGGCGCATAATGAAAAACTGTTTTTT. Translated, it gives CASGLAAHNEKLFF.

CDR3 loop: CASARGGMNEQFF. CDR3 sequence (DNA): TGTGCCAGCGCCCGCGGGGGGATGAATGAGCAGTTCTTC. The chain is built from TRBV14 and TRBJ2-1, with TRBD2 matching 8 bases. This CDR3 region has 13 residues. The V segment lost 8 bases and the J segment 7 bases; nucleotides outside the gene matches: 7. Germline lookup yields CDR1 SGHDN and CDR2 FVKESK. Looking up the rest from reference TRBV14 and TRBJ2-1 gives the full variable domain: EAGVTQFPSHSVIEKGQTVTLRCDPISGHDNLYWYRRVMGKEIKFLLHFVKESKQDESGMPNNRFLAERTGGTYSTLKVQPAELEDSGVYFCASARGGMNEQFFGPGTRLTVL.

V gene TRBV7-2 combines with J gene TRBJ1-2; D is perhaps TRBD1 (5 bases). The germline V gene has CDR1 SGHTA and CDR2 FQGNSA. The V end was cut by 8 bases, the J end by 8 bases, with 21 bases between. This CDR3 comprises 14 residues. CDR3 bases: TGTGCCAGCGCTTCAGGGCGGGGGGAAGGGGGCTACACCTTC. Its protein is CASASGRGEGGYTF.

The gene calls are TRBV11-3 and TRBJ2-3; maybe TRBD1 (6 bases). In germline, CDR1 is SGHNT, CDR2 YENEEA. With 2 bases removed from V and 4 bases from J, the gap between germline ends came to 7 bases. This CDR3 has 13 amino acids. The CDR3: CASSLKGADTQYF. DNA of the CDR3: TGTGCCAGCAGCTTAAAGGGGGCAGATACGCAGTATTTT.

In its sample, this clone was seen once. The chain uses TRBV19 and TRBJ2-2; TRBD2 matches 7 bases. The germline gives CDR1 LNHDA, CDR2 SQIVND (reference sequence). Unmatched junction bases numbered 11, after V lost 3 bases and J lost 4 bases. The CDR3 is made up of 17 amino acids. CDR3 in DNA: TGTGCCAGTAGTATCCGGCTAGCGGCCGCGAGCACCGGGGAGCTGTTTTTT. As protein: CASSIRLAAASTGELFF.